The rows below give T cell receptor beta chains drawn from one sample of a study of T cells in Graves' hyperthyroidism and ophthalmopathy. TCRdb called the multiplex PCR reads again in MiXCR, with one record for every CDR3 protein. The table has a few hundred thousand distinct CDR3 sequences, roughly 46% seen once. The sequenced sample was peripheral blood or thyroid tissue (not recorded which). These receptors came from a woman in her late teens or twenties with Graves' hyperthyroidism. Both conserved end residues are part of each CDR3. D genes are given only for firm matches. Only some rows state a clone size, as once, few, many or a class for expanded clones.

CASSSTMDRQDHTF | TGTGCCAGCAGCTCTACAATGGACAGGCAAGACCACACCTTC | TRBJ1-2 | TRBD1 | many | TRBV3-1
CASSRTSGQYNEQFF | TGTGCCAGCAGTCGGACTAGCGGGCAATACAATGAGCAGTTCTTC | TRBJ2-1 | TRBD2 | NA | TRBV7-9
CASSPGLVNEQYF | TGTGCTAGCAGCCCCGGACTAGTGAATGAGCAGTACTTC | TRBJ2-7 | TRBD2 | NA | TRBV7-7
CSAPPPPEGKNIQYF | TGCAGTGCTCCCCCCCCGCCCGAGGGCAAAAACATTCAGTACTTC | TRBJ2-4 | NA | NA | TRBV20-1
CASSLASALYEQYF | TGTGCCAGCAGCTTAGCTAGCGCCCTCTACGAGCAGTACTTC | TRBJ2-7 | NA | NA | TRBV7-8
CASSLRPRDTGELFF | TGTGCCAGCAGTCTCAGGCCCAGGGACACCGGGGAGCTGTTTTTT | TRBJ2-2 | NA | few | TRBV6-2/TRBV6-3
CARETGEWDYGYTF | TGTGCTAGAGAAACAGGGGAGTGGGACTATGGCTACACCTTC | TRBJ1-2 | TRBD1 | NA | TRBV25-1
CASSQSPGADEKLFF | TGTGCCAGCAGCCAATCTCCAGGGGCAGATGAAAAACTGTTTTTT | TRBJ1-4 | NA | NA | TRBV7-9
CASTRDRSYEQYF | TGTGCCAGCACGCGGGACCGATCCTACGAGCAGTACTTC | TRBJ2-7 | NA | many | TRBV5-8
CASSSEEGSQETQYF | TGTGCCAGCAGCTCCGAGGAGGGGAGCCAAGAGACCCAGTACTTC | TRBJ2-5 | NA | NA | TRBV7-7
CASSPPSGRGTGELFF | TGTGCCAGCAGTCCCCCTAGCGGGAGGGGTACCGGGGAGCTGTTTTTT | TRBJ2-2 | TRBD2 | NA | TRBV27
CAISEPAARPDTQYF | TGTGCCATCAGTGAGCCCGCCGCGCGTCCAGATACGCAGTATTTT | TRBJ2-3 | NA | NA | TRBV10-3
CASGPPGYYGYTF | TGTGCTAGTGGTCCCCCCGGGTACTATGGCTACACCTTC | TRBJ1-2 | NA | NA | TRBV12-5
CASGLSPKPGAFFDSYNSPLHF | TGTGCTAGTGGTTTGAGCCCTAAGCCAGGAGCTTTCTTTGACTCCTATAATTCACCCCTCCACTTT | TRBJ1-6 | NA | NA | TRBV12-5
CASSLSYRNTEAFF | TGTGCCAGCAGCTTATCATACAGGAACACTGAAGCTTTCTTT | TRBJ1-1 | NA | many | TRBV7-2
CASSREAGKYGYTF | TGTGCCAGCAGCAGGGAGGCAGGGAAGTATGGCTACACCTTC | TRBJ1-2 | NA | NA | TRBV7-9
CSARDRDRNPLWQYF | TGCAGTGCTAGAGATCGGGACAGGAACCCTCTATGGCAGTACTTC | TRBJ2-7 | TRBD1 | NA | TRBV20-1
CASSLLPGEKLFF | TGTGCCAGCAGTCTCCTGCCTGGTGAAAAACTGTTTTTT | TRBJ1-4 | NA | many | TRBV27
CARGEGALGNQPQYF | TGTGCCAGAGGGGAGGGGGCGTTGGGCAATCAGCCCCAGTACTTC | TRBJ2-5 | NA | NA | TRBV6-4
CASSVDRGEYEQYF | TGTGCCAGTAGTGTCGACAGGGGGGAATACGAGCAGTACTTC | TRBJ2-7 | TRBD1 | NA | TRBV19
CGLAGEQYF | TGTGGACTAGCGGGAGAGCAGTATTTT | TRBJ2-3 | TRBD2 | NA | TRBV29-1
CGGGNEKLFF | TGCGGAGGGGGCAATGAAAAACTGTTTTTT | TRBJ1-4 | TRBD1 | many | TRBV20-1
CASSEWQGGAQYF | TGTGCCAGCAGTGAATGGCAGGGAGGCGCCCAGTACTTC | TRBJ2-5 | NA | NA | TRBV2
CASSLGAGAETGELFF | TGTGCCAGCAGCTTAGGAGCGGGGGCTGAGACCGGGGAGCTGTTTTTT | TRBJ2-2 | TRBD2 | many | TRBV7-6
CASNHWAGERLETQYF | TGTGCCAGCAACCATTGGGCGGGGGAACGCCTAGAGACCCAGTACTTC | TRBJ2-5 | NA | NA | TRBV5-2
CASTGDTELSEAFF | TGTGCCAGCACCGGGGACACCGAATTATCTGAAGCTTTCTTT | TRBJ1-1 | NA | many | TRBV5-4
CSVDQVGYNEQFF | TGCAGCGTTGACCAGGTGGGATACAATGAGCAGTTCTTC | TRBJ2-1 | NA | NA | TRBV29-1
CASSLVKGVFSEQYF | TGTGCCAGCAGCTTAGTCAAGGGAGTGTTCAGCGAGCAGTACTTC | TRBJ2-7 | NA | many | TRBV13
CATQDRGQATPNSNQPQHF | TGTGCCACCCAAGACCGAGGACAGGCTACACCAAATAGCAATCAGCCCCAGCATTTT | TRBJ1-5 | TRBD1 | many | TRBV19
CASSHWTDSNYGYTF | TGTGCCAGCAGCCACTGGACAGACAGTAACTATGGCTACACCTTC | TRBJ1-2 | NA | many | TRBV12-3/TRBV12-4
CSARELSTGELFF | TGCAGTGCTAGAGAACTTTCCACCGGGGAGCTGTTTTTT | TRBJ2-2 | NA | few | TRBV20-1
CASSPDTGYTF | TGTGCCAGCTCACCGGACACTGGCTACACCTTC | TRBJ1-2 | NA | many | TRBV18
CASSIAGRAFAYEQYF | TGTGCCAGTAGTATAGCGGGGAGGGCCTTCGCCTACGAGCAGTACTTC | TRBJ2-7 | TRBD2 | NA | TRBV19
CASTFVGTGGHEQYF | TGTGCCAGCACATTCGTCGGGACAGGGGGCCACGAGCAGTACTTC | TRBJ2-7 | TRBD1 | NA | TRBV11-1
CASSWTSGSHETQYF | TGCGCCAGCAGCTGGACTAGCGGGAGTCACGAGACCCAGTACTTC | TRBJ2-5 | TRBD2 | many | TRBV5-1
CSVVSGKGAFF | TGCAGCGTTGTTAGCGGGAAGGGAGCTTTCTTT | TRBJ1-1 | NA | many | TRBV29-1
CASSLALGGTGAFF | TGTGCCAGCAGTTTAGCTTTGGGCGGAACCGGGGCTTTCTTT | TRBJ1-1 | NA | many | TRBV12-3/TRBV12-4
CASSYSGQGTYEQYF | TGTGCCAGCAGTTACTCTGGACAGGGCACCTACGAGCAGTACTTC | TRBJ2-7 | TRBD1 | NA | TRBV6-5
CASSYVGSGNHETQYF | TGTGCCAGCAGTTACGTCGGTAGCGGGAACCATGAGACCCAGTACTTC | TRBJ2-5 | TRBD2 | NA | TRBV6-5
CASSSQGEVETQYF | TGTGCCAGCAGTTCCCAGGGAGAGGTGGAGACCCAGTACTTC | TRBJ2-5 | NA | NA | TRBV12-3/TRBV12-4
CSAHRTGLGSSYEQYF | TGCAGTGCTCACCGGACAGGGCTGGGGAGCTCCTACGAGCAGTACTTC | TRBJ2-7 | TRBD1 | many | TRBV20-1
CASSWTGQAGGTEAF | TGCGCCAGCAGCTGGACTGGACAGGCCGGCGGGACTGAAGCTTTC | TRBJ2-6 | NA | NA | TRBV5-1
CASSLGADEKLFF | TGTGCCAGCAGCTTAGGGGCAGATGAAAAACTGTTTTTT | TRBJ1-4 | NA | few | TRBV7-9
CAWSVRISDQYF | TGTGCCTGGAGTGTCCGGATTTCGGACCAGTACTTC | TRBJ2-5 | NA | once | TRBV30
CASSDEAYNEQYF | TGTGCCAGCAGTGATGAGGCCTACAACGAGCAGTACTTC | TRBJ2-7 | NA | NA | TRBV25-1
CAIGQGSYEQYF | TGTGCCATCGGCCAGGGGTCGTACGAGCAGTACTTC | TRBJ2-7 | NA | NA | TRBV10-3
CAISAGGVVYGYTF | TGTGCCATCAGTGCGGGAGGGGTCGTATATGGCTACACCTTC | TRBJ1-2 | NA | NA | TRBV10-3
CASSPGTGGWQPQHF | TGTGCCAGCAGCCCGGGGACGGGGGGATGGCAGCCCCAGCATTTT | TRBJ1-5 | NA | NA | TRBV13
CSARGQGTEAFF | TGCAGTGCTAGGGGACAGGGCACTGAAGCTTTCTTT | TRBJ1-1 | TRBD1 | many | TRBV20-1
CSARRAVYNEQYF | TGCAGTGCTAGGAGGGCCGTCTACAATGAGCAGTACTTC | TRBJ2-7 | NA | NA | TRBV20-1
CASSYKREVSYEQYF | TGTGCCAGCAGTTACAAGCGGGAGGTGTCCTACGAGCAGTACTTC | TRBJ2-7 | TRBD2 | many | TRBV6-6
CAISDRTGGNTEAFF | TGTGCCATCAGTGATCGGACAGGTGGGAACACTGAAGCTTTCTTT | TRBJ1-1 | TRBD1 | few | TRBV10-3
CASSRDLHNEQFF | TGTGCCAGCAGCCGGGACCTTCACAATGAGCAGTTCTTC | TRBJ2-1 | NA | once | TRBV7-6
CASSLSVWAGAEAFF | TGTGCCAGCAGTTTATCGGTCTGGGCGGGGGCTGAAGCTTTCTTT | TRBJ1-1 | NA | many | TRBV28
CASSLEAGASNQPQHF | TGTGCCAGCAGCTTAGAGGCAGGGGCCAGCAATCAGCCCCAGCATTTT | TRBJ1-5 | NA | many | TRBV7-2
CASTPGQGKETQYF | TGTGCCAGCACTCCGGGACAGGGCAAAGAGACCCAGTACTTC | TRBJ2-5 | TRBD1 | NA | TRBV5-4
CSATGTESYGYTF | TGCAGTGCTACCGGGACAGAGAGCTATGGCTACACCTTC | TRBJ1-2 | TRBD1 | many | TRBV20-1
CATSDFGTGGSYEQYF | TGTGCCACCAGTGATTTTGGGACAGGGGGCTCCTACGAGCAGTACTTC | TRBJ2-7 | TRBD1 | many | TRBV24-1